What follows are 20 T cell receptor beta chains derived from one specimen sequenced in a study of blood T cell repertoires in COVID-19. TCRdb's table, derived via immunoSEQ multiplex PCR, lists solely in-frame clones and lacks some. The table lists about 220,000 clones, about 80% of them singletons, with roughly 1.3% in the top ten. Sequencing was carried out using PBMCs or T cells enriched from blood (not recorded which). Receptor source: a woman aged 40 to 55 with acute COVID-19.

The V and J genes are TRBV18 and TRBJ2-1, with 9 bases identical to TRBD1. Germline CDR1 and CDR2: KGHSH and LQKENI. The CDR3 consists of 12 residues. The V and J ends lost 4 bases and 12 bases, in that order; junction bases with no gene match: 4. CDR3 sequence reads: CASSHLDRGQFF. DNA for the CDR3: TGTGCCAGCTCACATTTGGACAGGGGGCAGTTCTTC.

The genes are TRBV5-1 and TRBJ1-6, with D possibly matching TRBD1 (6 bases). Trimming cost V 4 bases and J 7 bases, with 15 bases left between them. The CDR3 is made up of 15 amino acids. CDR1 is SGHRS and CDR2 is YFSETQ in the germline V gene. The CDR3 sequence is CASSPDGQLNSPLHF. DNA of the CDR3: TGCGCCAGCAGCCCGGATGGACAGCTCAATTCACCCCTCCACTTT.

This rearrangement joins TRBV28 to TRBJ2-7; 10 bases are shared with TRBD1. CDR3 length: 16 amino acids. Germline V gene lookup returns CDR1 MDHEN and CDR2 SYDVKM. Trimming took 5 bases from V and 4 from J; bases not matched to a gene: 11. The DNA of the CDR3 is TGTGCCAGCAGTCCCCGGGACAGGGGTCTTACTTACGAGCAGTACTTC. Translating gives CASSPRDRGLTYEQYF.

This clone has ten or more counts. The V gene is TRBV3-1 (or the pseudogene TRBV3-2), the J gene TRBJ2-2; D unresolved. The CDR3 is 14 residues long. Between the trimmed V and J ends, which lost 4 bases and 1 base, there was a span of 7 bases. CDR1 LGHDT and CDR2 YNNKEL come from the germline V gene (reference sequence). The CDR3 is CASSPLVNTGELFF. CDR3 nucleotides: TGTGCCAGCAGCCCCCTTGTGAACACCGGGGAGCTGTTTTTT.

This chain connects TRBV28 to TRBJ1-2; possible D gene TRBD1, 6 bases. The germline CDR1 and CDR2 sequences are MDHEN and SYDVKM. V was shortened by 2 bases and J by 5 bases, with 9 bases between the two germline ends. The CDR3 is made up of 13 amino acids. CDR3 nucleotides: TGTGCCAGCAGTTTAGGGCAGGGGTATGGCTACACCTTC. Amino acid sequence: CASSLGQGYGYTF.

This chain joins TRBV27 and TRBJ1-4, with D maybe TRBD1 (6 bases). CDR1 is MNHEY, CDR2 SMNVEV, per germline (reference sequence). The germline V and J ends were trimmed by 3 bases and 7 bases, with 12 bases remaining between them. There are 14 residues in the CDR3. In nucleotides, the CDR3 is TGTGCCAGCAGTTTTGGACAGCGCTTTGAAAAACTGTTTTTT. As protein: CASSFGQRFEKLFF.

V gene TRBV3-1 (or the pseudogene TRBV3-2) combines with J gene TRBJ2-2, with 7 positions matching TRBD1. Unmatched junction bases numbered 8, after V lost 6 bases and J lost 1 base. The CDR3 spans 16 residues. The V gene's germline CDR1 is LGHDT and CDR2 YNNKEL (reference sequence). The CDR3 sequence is CASRVRDRLNTGELFF. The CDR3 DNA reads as TGTGCCAGCAGGGTTAGGGACAGATTGAACACCGGGGAGCTGTTTTTT.

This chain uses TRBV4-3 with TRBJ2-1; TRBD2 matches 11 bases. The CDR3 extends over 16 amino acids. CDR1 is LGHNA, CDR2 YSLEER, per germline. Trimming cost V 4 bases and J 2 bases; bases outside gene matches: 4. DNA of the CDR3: TGCGCCAGCAGCCCAGGGACTAGCGGAACCTACAATGAGCAGTTCTTC. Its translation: CASSPGTSGTYNEQFF.

The CDR3 sequence: CATSRDSYGYTF. For the CDR3, the DNA is TGTGCCACCAGCAGAGACAGCTATGGCTACACCTTC. The chain links TRBV15 to TRBJ1-2; D gene uncertain. Germline lookup yields CDR1 LNHNV and CDR2 YYDKDF (reference sequence). The CDR3 is made up of 12 amino acids. The V end was cut by 0 bases, the J end by 4 bases, with 3 bases between.

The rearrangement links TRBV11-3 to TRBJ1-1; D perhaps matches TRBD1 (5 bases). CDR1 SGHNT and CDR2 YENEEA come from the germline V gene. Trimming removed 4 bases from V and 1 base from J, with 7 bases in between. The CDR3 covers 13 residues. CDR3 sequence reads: CASSYDRNTEAFF. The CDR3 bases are TGTGCCAGCAGCTATGACAGGAACACTGAAGCTTTCTTT.

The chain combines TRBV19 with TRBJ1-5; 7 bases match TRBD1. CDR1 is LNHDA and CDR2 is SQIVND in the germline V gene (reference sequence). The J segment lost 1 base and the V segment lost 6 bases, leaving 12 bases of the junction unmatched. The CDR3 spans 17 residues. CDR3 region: CASSRYRDRQSNQPQHF. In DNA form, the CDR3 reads TGTGCCAGTAGCCGATACCGGGACAGACAAAGCAATCAGCCCCAGCATTTT.

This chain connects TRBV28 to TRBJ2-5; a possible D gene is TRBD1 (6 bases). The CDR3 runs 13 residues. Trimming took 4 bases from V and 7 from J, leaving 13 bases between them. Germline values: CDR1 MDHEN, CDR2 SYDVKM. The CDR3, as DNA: TGTGCCAGCAGTTACAGGGCCAAGGGGACCCAGTACTTC. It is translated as CASSYRAKGTQYF.

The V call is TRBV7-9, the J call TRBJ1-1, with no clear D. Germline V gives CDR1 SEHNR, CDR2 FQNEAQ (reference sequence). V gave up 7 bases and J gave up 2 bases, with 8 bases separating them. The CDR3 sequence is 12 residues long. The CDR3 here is CASIGLNTEAFF. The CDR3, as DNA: TGTGCCAGCATCGGACTCAACACTGAAGCTTTCTTT.

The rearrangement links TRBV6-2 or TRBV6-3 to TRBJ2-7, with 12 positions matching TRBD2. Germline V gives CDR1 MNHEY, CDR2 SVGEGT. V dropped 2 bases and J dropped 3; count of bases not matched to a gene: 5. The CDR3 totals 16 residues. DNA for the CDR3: TGTGCCAGCAGTTACCCCCTAGCGGGGGGGGACTACGAGCAGTACTTC. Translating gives CASSYPLAGGDYEQYF.

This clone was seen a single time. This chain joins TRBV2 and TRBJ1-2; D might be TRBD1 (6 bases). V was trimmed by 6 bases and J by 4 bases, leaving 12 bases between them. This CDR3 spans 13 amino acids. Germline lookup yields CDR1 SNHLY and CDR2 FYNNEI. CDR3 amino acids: CASRKETGYGYTF. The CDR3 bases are TGTGCCAGCAGGAAGGAGACAGGCTATGGCTACACCTTC.

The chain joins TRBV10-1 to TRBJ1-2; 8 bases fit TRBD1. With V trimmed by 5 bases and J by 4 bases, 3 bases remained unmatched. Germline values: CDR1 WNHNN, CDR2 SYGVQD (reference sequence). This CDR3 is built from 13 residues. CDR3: CASSMDRAYGYTF. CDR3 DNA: TGCGCCAGCAGTATGGACAGGGCCTATGGCTACACCTTC.

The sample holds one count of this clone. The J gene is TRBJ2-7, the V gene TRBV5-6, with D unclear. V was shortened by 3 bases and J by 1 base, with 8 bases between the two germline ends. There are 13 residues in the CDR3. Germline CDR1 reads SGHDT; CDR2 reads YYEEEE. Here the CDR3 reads CASSSDTSYEQYF. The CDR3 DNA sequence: TGTGCCAGCAGCTCAGACACATCCTACGAGCAGTACTTC.

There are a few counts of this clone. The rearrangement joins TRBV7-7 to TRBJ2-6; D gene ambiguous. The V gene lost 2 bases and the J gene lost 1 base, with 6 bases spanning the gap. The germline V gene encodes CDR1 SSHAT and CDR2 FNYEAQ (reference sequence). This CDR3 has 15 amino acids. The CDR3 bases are TGTGCCAGCAGCTTATCGGGTTCTGGGGCCAACGTCCTGACTTTC. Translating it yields CASSLSGSGANVLTF.

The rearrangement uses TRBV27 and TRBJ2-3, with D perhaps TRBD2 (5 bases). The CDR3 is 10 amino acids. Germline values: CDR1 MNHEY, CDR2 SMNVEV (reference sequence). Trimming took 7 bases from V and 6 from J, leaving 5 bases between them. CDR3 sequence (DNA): TGTGCCAGCACGGGGGATACGCAGTATTTT. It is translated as CASTGDTQYF.

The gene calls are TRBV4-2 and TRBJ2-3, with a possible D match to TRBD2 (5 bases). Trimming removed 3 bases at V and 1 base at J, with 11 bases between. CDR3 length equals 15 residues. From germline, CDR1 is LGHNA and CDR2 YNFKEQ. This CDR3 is CASSHDYRGTDTQYF. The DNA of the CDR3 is TGTGCCAGCAGCCACGACTATCGGGGCACAGATACGCAGTATTTT.